The 21 T cell receptor beta chains given below trace back to one sample, sequenced in a study of shared clonotypes between healthy human individuals. Sequencing was performed with immunoSEQ multiplex PCR; in TCRdb, only in-frame clones are kept and a portion is missing. The sample carries about 1.1 million clones, 75% to 85% recorded once. The sequencing sample was made of memory CD4+ T cells from PBMCs. Subset indicated: CD45RA-negative fraction. The source of these receptors is a young man in good health. Some clones in this sample may be carry-over from other donors' samples.

This sequence joins TRBV4-1 and TRBJ1-5; 10 bases align to TRBD1. Per germline, CDR1 MGHRA and CDR2 YSYEKL. This CDR3 has 17 residues. The junction had 6 bases not matched to a gene; V was cut back by 0 bases and J by 4 bases. The CDR3 reads CASSQETGTGVNQPQHF. CDR3 sequence (DNA): TGCGCCAGCAGCCAAGAGACCGGGACAGGGGTAAATCAGCCCCAGCATTTT.

In regard to this clone: A far larger clone is only one base removed, so a read error is likely. The V and J genes are TRBV7-2 and TRBJ1-1; the D gene is possibly TRBD1 (6 bases). This CDR3 contains 13 residues. Deletions cut 5 bases from V and 1 base from J, with 8 bases between. Germline V lookup: CDR1 SGHTA, CDR2 FQGNSA. DNA of the CDR3: TGTGCCAGCAGCCAACAGGGGAACACTGAAGCTTTCTTT. Its protein product is CASSQQGNTEAFF.

The chain is built from TRBV5-4 and TRBJ2-3; D is unclear. Germline V gene lookup returns CDR1 SGHNT and CDR2 YYREEE (reference sequence). The CDR3 consists of 14 residues. With 0 bases removed from V and 1 base from J, the gap between germline ends came to 6 bases. DNA for the CDR3: TGTGCCAGCAGCTTGGCCCCCCGCACAGATACGCAGTATTTT. Translated, it gives CASSLAPRTDTQYF.

The rearrangement links TRBV5-1 to TRBJ2-5, with a possible D match to TRBD2 (5 bases). The germline V and J ends were trimmed by 0 bases and 2 bases, with 11 bases remaining between them. The CDR3 is made up of 15 amino acids. Germline values: CDR1 SGHRS, CDR2 YFSETQ. In DNA, the CDR3 is TGCGCCAGCAGCTTGGCAGGACTGCGTCAAGAGACCCAGTACTTC. Its protein is CASSLAGLRQETQYF.

The V gene is TRBV27, the J gene TRBJ1-2, with D tentatively TRBD1 (5 bases). Germline V gene data show CDR1 as MNHEY and CDR2 as SMNVEV (reference sequence). Between the trimmed V and J ends, which lost 6 bases and 4 bases, there was a span of 12 bases. The CDR3 spans 13 residues. The CDR3 here is CASRCQGCYGYTF. The CDR3 DNA follows: TGTGCCAGCAGGTGTCAGGGTTGCTATGGCTACACCTTC.

The chain links TRBV5-6 to TRBJ1-1; possibly TRBD1 for D (5 bases). With 1 base removed from V and 1 base from J, the gap between germline ends came to 11 bases. This CDR3 spans 15 amino acids. CDR1 and CDR2 (germline): SGHDT, YYEEEE. The chain's CDR3 is CASSLSKTGNTEAFF. In nucleotides, the CDR3 is TGTGCCAGCAGCTTGTCCAAAACAGGGAACACTGAAGCTTTCTTT.

The rearrangement uses TRBV4-3 and TRBJ2-2; D might be TRBD1 or TRBD2, each matching 5 bases. Trimming took 2 bases from V and 0 from J, leaving 10 bases between them. The CDR3 runs to 16 residues. Germline V gene sequence: CDR1 LGHNA, CDR2 YSLEER. This CDR3 is CASSQFWGSNTGELFF. DNA for the CDR3: TGCGCCAGCAGCCAATTTTGGGGGTCGAACACCGGGGAGCTGTTTTTT.

Only one count was recorded for this clone. The chain is built from TRBV7-9 and TRBJ2-1; unclear D gene. Germline V lookup: CDR1 SEHNR, CDR2 FQNEAQ (reference sequence). Trimming cost V 5 bases and J 0 bases, with 14 bases left between them. This CDR3 has 16 amino acids. The CDR3 is CASSVIRAPSYNEQFF. CDR3 in DNA: TGTGCCAGCAGCGTAATTAGGGCACCCTCCTACAATGAGCAGTTCTTC.

This clone has more than one count but fewer than ten. The V call is TRBV28, the J call TRBJ1-2; 7 nucleotides match TRBD1. Germline CDR1 reads MDHEN; CDR2 reads SYDVKM. The CDR3 contains 14 residues. The V gene end was trimmed by 5 bases and the J gene end by 7 bases; junction bases not matched to a gene: 10. The CDR3 here is CASSATQGEGGYTF. Here the CDR3 DNA reads TGTGCCAGCAGTGCCACCCAGGGGGAGGGTGGCTACACCTTC.

The genes are TRBV6-1 and TRBJ1-1; maybe TRBD1 (5 bases). This CDR3 contains 11 residues. Between the trimmed V and J ends, which lost 7 bases and 7 bases, there was a span of 10 bases. The germline V gene has CDR1 MNHNS and CDR2 SASEGT. CDR3 nucleotides: TGTGCCAGCAACTGGGGACGTGAAGCTTTCTTT. It is translated as CASNWGREAFF.

This clone has just a few counts. The chain links TRBV30 to TRBJ1-1; D call uncertain. Germline lookup yields CDR1 GTSNPN and CDR2 SVGIG (reference sequence). The CDR3 totals 13 residues. The ends were cut back, 4 bases at V and 0 bases at J, with 9 bases in the middle. Here the CDR3 DNA reads TGTGCCTGGAACGTGCTGATGAACACTGAAGCTTTCTTT. It yields the protein CAWNVLMNTEAFF.

This clone has a handful of counts. This rearrangement joins TRBV5-8 to TRBJ1-5; D unresolved. The CDR3 extends over 13 amino acids. V lost 0 bases to trimming and J lost 5 bases, with 6 bases between them. Germline V CDR1 and CDR2: SGHTS, YDEGEE. CDR3 amino acids: CASSLAGDQPQHF. CDR3 coding DNA: TGTGCCAGCAGCTTGGCCGGGGATCAGCCCCAGCATTTT.

This chain uses TRBV30 with TRBJ2-2; TRBD1 matches 11 bases. V shed 5 bases, J shed 2 bases, and the junction held 1 base outside the gene matches. The CDR3 is made up of 14 amino acids. Germline V lookup: CDR1 GTSNPN, CDR2 SVGIG (reference sequence). The CDR3 sequence is CAWRTGGNTGELFF. The CDR3 coding sequence is TGTGCCTGGCGGACAGGGGGCAACACCGGGGAGCTGTTTTTT.

The chain employs TRBV5-6 and TRBJ2-7, with 13 bases aligning to TRBD2. Losses at the gene ends were 3 bases for V and 0 bases for J; bases not matched to a gene: 9. Germline values: CDR1 SGHDT, CDR2 YYEEEE. The CDR3 consists of 18 residues. CDR3 protein: CASSSKPGLAGSSYEQYF. The CDR3 DNA reads TGTGCCAGCAGCTCCAAGCCGGGACTAGCGGGAAGCTCCTACGAGCAGTACTTC. The full variable domain, its missing parts supplied by reference TRBV5-6 and TRBJ2-7, is DAGVTQSPTHLIKTRGQQVTLRCSPKSGHDTVSWYQQALGQGPQFIFQYYEEEERQRGNFPDRFSGHQFPNYSSELNVNALLLGDSALYLCASSSKPGLAGSSYEQYFGPGTRLTVT.

The V call is TRBV15, the J call TRBJ1-4, with 9 bases lining up with TRBD1. V lost 1 base, J lost 4 bases, and 4 bases stayed unmatched. The V gene's germline CDR1 is LNHNV and CDR2 YYDKDF (reference sequence). The CDR3 extends over 16 amino acids. CDR3 nucleotide sequence: TGTGCCACCAGCAGAGCGGGGACAGGGAGTAATGAAAAACTGTTTTTT. Its protein is CATSRAGTGSNEKLFF.

The chain has TRBV11-2 and TRBJ2-2; the match to TRBD2 covers 9 bases. Unmatched junction bases numbered 2, after V lost 5 bases and J lost 4 bases. The CDR3 extends over 14 amino acids. Germline CDR1 reads SGHAT; CDR2 reads FQNNGV. This CDR3 is CASSASGTTGELFF. The CDR3 DNA reads TGTGCCAGCAGCGCTAGCGGGACCACCGGGGAGCTGTTTTTT.

This clone was picked up one time. J is TRBJ1-1 and V is TRBV7-8, with D unresolved. There are 14 residues in the CDR3. In germline, CDR1 is SGHVS, CDR2 FQNEAQ. V lost 1 base, J lost 4 bases, and 10 bases lay in between. The CDR3 sequence: CASSLEEALTEAFF. In DNA form, the CDR3 reads TGTGCCAGCAGCTTAGAAGAAGCACTCACTGAAGCTTTCTTT.

This chain uses TRBV27 with TRBJ1-4; D perhaps matches TRBD1 (5 bases). V lost 3 bases and J 5 bases, leaving 7 bases between the germline ends. The CDR3 spans 13 residues. Germline V gene sequence: CDR1 MNHEY, CDR2 SMNVEV (reference sequence). CDR3 DNA: TGTGCCAGCAGTTTTGACAGCAATGAAAAACTGTTTTTT. Protein product: CASSFDSNEKLFF.

In this sample, this clone turned up a few times. V and J are TRBV28 and TRBJ2-3; 10 bases match TRBD2. The CDR3 extends over 15 amino acids. Trimming at V came to 8 bases and at J to 1 base, leaving 6 bases not matched to a gene. Germline V lookup: CDR1 MDHEN, CDR2 SYDVKM. The CDR3 DNA reads TGTGCCAGCTTAGGACTAGCGGCAGGCACAGATACGCAGTATTTT. Amino acid sequence: CASLGLAAGTDTQYF.

The V and J genes are TRBV28 and TRBJ1-5; the D gene is possibly TRBD1 (6 bases). Germline CDR1 MDHEN, CDR2 SYDVKM. The CDR3 sequence is 16 residues long. Trimming left V 6 bases short and J 4 bases short, with 19 bases between. In nucleotides, the CDR3 is TGTGCCAGCAGCTTGGGGGCGGGGGGTAAAAATCAGCCCCAGCATTTT. It codes for CASSLGAGGKNQPQHF.

In this sample, this clone turned up once. The chain uses TRBV5-4 and TRBJ1-5; D remains unclear. Germline V lookup: CDR1 SGHNT, CDR2 YYREEE (reference sequence). With 0 bases removed from V and 1 base from J, the gap between germline ends came to 8 bases. The CDR3 sequence is 15 residues long. CDR3 loop: CASSLDGGSNQPQHF. The CDR3 bases are TGTGCCAGCAGCTTGGATGGCGGGAGCAATCAGCCCCAGCATTTT.